This T cell receptor beta chain originates from a study of blood T cell repertoires in COVID-19. As for the study in general: Whether acute or convalescent, the COVID-19 samples came from the United States, Italy and Spain. T cells, B-cell-depleted T cells, or PBMCs provided the cDNA or gDNA that served as material.

As processed by the authors: Estimation of nucleated cell counts was performed using reference gene primer amplification. TCRdb keeps only in-frame clones here, not all; method: immunoSEQ multiplex PCR. V, J and clone size reflect that table, while D and trimming were determined from the DNA. The sample lists 290,000 or so clones, 90% to 95% occurring once. One Seattle source followed patients from active infection through their disease course. The CDR3 is 17 residues long. Trimming removed 6 bases from V and 4 bases from J; junction bases left unmatched: 10. Germline V gene lookup returns CDR1 SNHLY and CDR2 FYNNEI.

The material sequenced was peripheral blood. This sequence originates from a woman in her thirties with COVID-19, enrolled during active disease. The V and J genes are TRBV2 and TRBJ2-6; 9 positions match TRBD1. CDR3 nucleotides: TGTGCCAGCAGCCCGGGACAGGGTAGCGCAGGGGCCAACGTCCTGACTTTC. This gives the protein CASSPGQGSAGANVLTF.